This T cell receptor (beta chain) was recorded in a study of cytomegalovirus exposure and HLA in healthy donors. Overall study results and limits: Several of the most significant clusters were apparently associated with common viral pathogens in a later analysis. Most subjects had HLA-A and HLA-B alleles reportedly predicted accurately by TCR beta sequences. What was likely a sequencing artifact was a cluster of highly shared sequence variants. A few chains tied to CMV proved CMV antigen-specific in vitro.

A note on this clone: The antigen remains undetermined.

V lost 5 bases, J lost 8 bases, and 8 bases stayed unmatched. CDR3 size: 14 residues. Germline-derived CDR1 and CDR2 are SEHNR and FQNEAQ (reference sequence). The PCR used 60 Vbeta and 13 Jbeta primers. Generated by immunoSEQ multiplex PCR, the TCRdb table keeps only in-frame clones and is missing some. The sample has about 150,000 clones, more than 80% seen once. This TCR came from a woman aged 40 to 49 in good health and CMV-seropositive. V usage is TRBV7-9 and J usage is TRBJ1-4; 7 bases align to TRBD1. Sequencing used PBMCs. As DNA, the CDR3 is TGTGCCAGCAGCCAAAGACAGGGAAGGGAAAAACTGTTTTTT. It translates to CASSQRQGREKLFF.